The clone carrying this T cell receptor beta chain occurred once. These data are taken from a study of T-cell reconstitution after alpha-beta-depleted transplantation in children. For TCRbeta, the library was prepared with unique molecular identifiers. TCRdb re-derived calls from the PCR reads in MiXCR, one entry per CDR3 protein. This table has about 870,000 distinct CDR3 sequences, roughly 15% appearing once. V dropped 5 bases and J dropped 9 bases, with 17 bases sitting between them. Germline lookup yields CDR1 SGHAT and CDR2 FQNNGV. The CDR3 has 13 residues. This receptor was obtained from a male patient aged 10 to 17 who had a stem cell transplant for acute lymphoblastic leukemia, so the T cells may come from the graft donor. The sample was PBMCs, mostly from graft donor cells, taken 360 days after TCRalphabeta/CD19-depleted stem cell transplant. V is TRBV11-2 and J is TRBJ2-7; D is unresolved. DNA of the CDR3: TGTGCCAGCAGCCCACTCCGTTTCGTGGGGCAGTACTTC. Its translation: CASSPLRFVGQYF.